This TCR beta chain derives from a study of shared clonotypes between healthy human individuals. Overall study results and limits: Clonotypes shared by all four sorted-subset donors had higher generation probabilities than non-shared clonotypes.

Germline-derived CDR1 and CDR2 are MNHEY and SVGAGI. The CDR3 length is 14 residues. V was trimmed by 10 bases and J by 4 bases, leaving 20 bases between them. With respect to this clone: Its cognate antigen is unknown.

Genomic DNA (from each subset) was split evenly across several immunoSEQ plates. TCRdb keeps only in-frame clones here, not all; method: immunoSEQ multiplex PCR. The data contain fewer than 1.6 million clones, approximately 98.5% of them singletons. The V gene is TRBV6-5, the J gene TRBJ2-7; the D is unclear. The TCR originated in a man younger than 45 in good health. The sequenced sample consisted of naive CD4+ T cells sorted from blood. Subset indicated: CD45RA+ positively selected. CDR3 nucleotide sequence: TGTGCCACCACCACAGCTCCCCTCGGGTACGAGCAGTACTTC. It specifies CATTTAPLGYEQYF.